These T cell receptor beta chains were read from a single sample in a study of siplizumab effects on memory and regulatory T cells. The method was immunoSEQ multiplex PCR; TCRdb's version includes in-frame clones alone and lacks a portion of them. This sample yields tens of thousands of clones, of which roughly 87% are seen a single time; 0.3% to 0.35% belongs to the top ten. The sample consisted of naive CD8+ T cells sorted from blood. These TCRs come from a human donor in good health. The CDR3 runs from the conserved cysteine through the conserved F or W. D genes are given only for firm matches. The size entry is marked missing in some rows and otherwise reads once, few, many or a size class.

TRBV6-6	13	TRBJ2-5	NA	NA	TGTGCCAGCAGTGTCGCGTCCGGGTGGACCCAGTACTTC	CASSVASGWTQYF
TRBV19	14	TRBJ2-1	NA	NA	TGTGCCAGTAGTTACCCTTCCCCATACAATGAGCAGTTCTTC	CASSYPSPYNEQFF
TRBV4-1	13	TRBJ2-7	few	NA	TGCGCCAGCAGCCAAGCGAAGGGTGTGGAGCAGTACTTC	CASSQAKGVEQYF
TRBV6-5	13	TRBJ2-3	NA	NA	TGTGCCAGCAGTCCCAGGTCGGGTAATACGCAGTATTTT	CASSPRSGNTQYF
TRBV6-5	14	TRBJ1-1	NA	TRBD1	TGTGCCAGCAGCCTAACAGGGGCGCGCACTGAAGCTTTCTTT	CASSLTGARTEAFF
TRBV10-2	14	TRBJ2-7	NA	TRBD2	TGCGCCAGCAGTGACGGGGGGTCGGCCTACGAGCAGTACTTC	CASSDGGSAYEQYF
TRBV7-3	14	TRBJ2-7	NA	NA	TGTGCCAGCAGCCCCTCCGGGGGCCCGTACGAGCAGTACTTC	CASSPSGGPYEQYF
TRBV4-1	16	TRBJ1-1	NA	NA	TGCGCCAGCAGCCAAGAAGTCTCCTACTATAACACTGAAGCTTTCTTT	CASSQEVSYYNTEAFF
TRBV27	12	TRBJ2-7	NA	NA	TGTGCCAGCAGTTTAAGGGGCTACGAGCAGTACTTC	CASSLRGYEQYF
TRBV27	18	TRBJ2-3	NA	TRBD2	TGTGCCAGCAGTTACGGGACTAGCGGAGGGCCGCCCACAGATACGCAGTATTTT	CASSYGTSGGPPTDTQYF